The 6 T cell receptor beta chains given below trace back to one sample, sequenced in a study of T cell responses to AZD1222 COVID-19 vaccine. TCRdb's table, derived via immunoSEQ multiplex PCR, lists solely in-frame clones and lacks some. The data hold about 180,000 clones, with approximately 94% observed a single time. This material consisted of peripheral blood, taken 28 days after the second AZD1222 dose. These receptors were collected from an adult who received the AZD1222 COVID-19 vaccine.

V gene TRBV6-4 combines with J gene TRBJ1-2; 8 positions agree with TRBD1. V was clipped by 3 bases and J by 7 bases; unmatched bases: 7. Looked up from germline, CDR1 is MRHNA and CDR2 is SNTAGT. CDR3 length equals 14 residues. CDR3 residues: CASSEGTGGGGYTF. The CDR3 DNA sequence: TGTGCCAGCAGTGAGGGTACAGGGGGAGGTGGCTACACCTTC.

This clone was picked up one time. The chain links TRBV11-2 to TRBJ1-2; 9 bases agree with TRBD1. Germline trimming cut 5 bases from V and 6 bases from J; bases unmatched to any gene: 16. The CDR3 length is 17 residues. Germline values: CDR1 SGHAT, CDR2 FQNNGV. CDR3 bases: TGTGCCAGCAGCCGCTATGATGGGCTCGGGACAGGGCATGGCTACACCTTC. Protein: CASSRYDGLGTGHGYTF. Supplemented by reference TRBV11-2 and TRBJ1-2, the full variable domain reads EAGVAQSPRYKIIEKRQSVAFWCNPISGHATLYWYQQILGQGPKLLIQFQNNGVVDDSQLPKDRFSAERLKGVDSTLKIQPAKLEDSAVYLCASSRYDGLGTGHGYTFGSGTRLTVV.

This clone was seen just once. The chain carries TRBV7-9 and TRBJ2-5, with D hard to call. Germline lookup yields CDR1 SEHNR and CDR2 FQNEAQ (reference sequence). The CDR3 consists of 12 residues. With 3 bases removed from V and 3 bases from J, the gap between germline ends came to 5 bases. CDR3 nucleotide sequence: TGTGCCAGCAGCTTCCTAGAAGAGACCCAGTACTTC. It is translated as CASSFLEETQYF.

The J gene is TRBJ1-1, the V gene TRBV19; 8 bases fit TRBD1. V was clipped by 5 bases and J by 1 base; unmatched bases: 6. CDR3 length: 15 residues. CDR1 and CDR2 from the germline V gene are LNHDA and SQIVND (reference sequence). The CDR3 DNA reads as TGTGCCAGTAGTTGGGGGGGGACAGGGAACACTGAAGCTTTCTTT. Translation gives CASSWGGTGNTEAFF.

The rearrangement joins TRBV5-6 to TRBJ1-1; 7 bases match TRBD1. V lost 4 bases and J lost 11; bases outside the gene matches: 14. The CDR3 sequence is 14 residues long. The germline gives CDR1 SGHDT, CDR2 YYEEEE. The DNA of the CDR3 is TGTGCCAGCAGCCCTACTGGACAGGATTTCTGGGCTTTCTTT. It is translated as CASSPTGQDFWAFF. The variable domain in full, completed from reference TRBV5-6 and TRBJ1-1, reads DAGVTQSPTHLIKTRGQQVTLRCSPKSGHDTVSWYQQALGQGPQFIFQYYEEEERQRGNFPDRFSGHQFPNYSSELNVNALLLGDSALYLCASSPTGQDFWAFFGQGTRLTVV.

The rearrangement joins TRBV28 to TRBJ1-4; 7 positions match TRBD1. From germline, CDR1 is MDHEN and CDR2 SYDVKM. CDR3 length equals 15 residues. V was pared by 2 bases and J by 5 bases, with 5 bases of the junction left unmatched. The CDR3, as DNA: TGTGCCAGCAGTTTAAGGGACAGCAAAAATGAAAAACTGTTTTTT. It specifies CASSLRDSKNEKLFF.